This T cell receptor beta chain was sequenced during a study of blood T cell repertoires in COVID-19. Turning to the study itself: The samples span acute and convalescent COVID-19 from the United States, Italy and Spain. PBMCs, B-cell-depleted T cells, or T cells provided the cDNA or gDNA that made up the material.

CDR3 size: 17 residues. CDR1 and CDR2 from the germline V gene are LGHNA and YNFKEQ. V lost 0 bases to trimming and J lost 2 bases, with 14 bases between them. Original handling: Amplification with reference gene primers provided the estimates of nucleated cell counts. Clones were read by immunoSEQ multiplex PCR, and TCRdb kept only the in-frame ones, dropping some. From that table come the V and J calls and clone size; the DNA was used to work out D and trimming. The sample comprises some 150,000 clones, 75% to 90% of which are singletons, and approximately 15% rests with the top ten. This sequence was found in a woman aged 40 to 50 with acute or convalescent COVID-19. Sequenced sample: peripheral blood. The chain joins TRBV4-2 to TRBJ2-1; maybe TRBD2 (7 bases). CDR3 sequence reads: CASSQDLGGGPYNEQFF. As DNA, the CDR3 is TGTGCCAGCAGCCAAGATCTTGGGGGGGGGCCCTACAATGAGCAGTTCTTC.